The clone carrying this T cell receptor (beta chain) was seen once. As handled by the study authors: Reference gene primer amplification gave estimated nucleated cell counts. Profiled with immunoSEQ multiplex PCR; TCRdb holds only in-frame clones, not every one. D and trimming were read from the DNA, whereas the V and J calls and clone size are those reported in that table. The repertoire holds 200,000 or so clones, with roughly three quarters as singletons. This entry comes from a study of blood T cell repertoires in COVID-19. Study details: COVID-19 samples, acute and convalescent, were from the United States, Italy and Spain. In each case, the material was cDNA or gDNA derived from T cells, B-cell-depleted T cells, or PBMCs.

The CDR3 sequence is 17 residues long. Losses at the gene ends were 4 bases for V and 6 bases for J; bases not matched to a gene: 11. Germline-derived CDR1 and CDR2 are KGHDR and SFDVKD. The receptor was derived from a man between 60 and 70 years old with active or convalescent COVID-19. This chain connects TRBV24-1 to TRBJ2-1, with 10 bases that match TRBD1. The sample consisted of peripheral blood. The CDR3 DNA reads as TGTGCCACCAGTGACCCCGGGACAGGGGTGTTGGTCAATGAGCAGTTCTTC. This codes for CATSDPGTGVLVNEQFF.